This is a list of T cell receptor beta chains from one sample in a study of T-cell reconstitution after alpha-beta-depleted transplantation in children. TCRdb called the PCR reads again in MiXCR, with one record for every CDR3 protein. The top ten hold roughly 27% of the sample, which has about 980,000 distinct CDR3 sequences, about 29% seen once. This specimen consisted of PBMCs, mostly from graft donor cells, obtained 360 days after TCRalphabeta/CD19-depleted stem cell transplant. All receptors come from a boy younger than two who had a stem cell transplant for SCID, so the T cells may come from the graft donor. The CDR3 runs from the conserved cysteine through the conserved F or W. The order of the fields is CDR3 DNA, CDR3 protein, V gene, clone size, J gene, D gene. D genes are given only for firm matches. Not every row has a clone size; where given, it reads once, few, many or a size class.

cdr3_nt: TGTGCCAGCACCACGGCGGGACTCGAGCAGTACTTC
cdr3_aa: CASTTAGLEQYF
v_call: TRBV28
clone_size: .
j_call: TRBJ2-7
d_call: .

cdr3_nt: TGTGCCAGCACAGACCACAGAGTTCTTGAGCAGTTCTTC
cdr3_aa: CASTDHRVLEQFF
v_call: TRBV7-8
clone_size: few
j_call: TRBJ2-1
d_call: .

cdr3_nt: TGTGCCAGCAGCTTAGTAGGGCGTAGAGGGACTGAAGCTTTCTTT
cdr3_aa: CASSLVGRRGTEAFF
v_call: TRBV7-9
clone_size: few
j_call: TRBJ1-1
d_call: .

cdr3_nt: TGTGCCAGCAGTCAACGGGGACTAGCCACATACACCGGGGAGCTGTTTTTT
cdr3_aa: CASSQRGLATYTGELFF
v_call: TRBV27
clone_size: .
j_call: TRBJ2-2
d_call: TRBD2

cdr3_nt: TGCAGTGCTAGCATCCCGGGGGGTGAAAAACTGTTTTTT
cdr3_aa: CSASIPGGEKLFF
v_call: TRBV20-1
clone_size: .
j_call: TRBJ1-4
d_call: .

cdr3_nt: TGTGCCAGCAGTTACTCGGTGACAGGGGGTGACGAGCAGTACTTC
cdr3_aa: CASSYSVTGGDEQYF
v_call: TRBV6-5
clone_size: few
j_call: TRBJ2-7
d_call: TRBD1

cdr3_nt: TGCAGTGCTAGATTCCCCGGTAGCGGGGGGGCCGGGGAGCTGTTTTTT
cdr3_aa: CSARFPGSGGAGELFF
v_call: TRBV20-1
clone_size: .
j_call: TRBJ2-2
d_call: TRBD2

cdr3_nt: TGTGCCAGCAGACGGGACAGGGGGCTCGGCACCGGGGAGCTGTTTTTT
cdr3_aa: CASRRDRGLGTGELFF
v_call: TRBV5-4
clone_size: many
j_call: TRBJ2-2
d_call: TRBD1

cdr3_nt: TGCGCCAGCAGGTTTGGAGGGACTCACTACGAGCAGTACTTC
cdr3_aa: CASRFGGTHYEQYF
v_call: TRBV10-2
clone_size: .
j_call: TRBJ2-7
d_call: .

cdr3_nt: TGTGCCAACAGTTTTAACTCCCGGGGCGAGCAGTACTTC
cdr3_aa: CANSFNSRGEQYF
v_call: TRBV27
clone_size: .
j_call: TRBJ2-7
d_call: .

cdr3_nt: TGTGCCAGCTCCCTATACAGCACCCGACAAGAGACCCAGTACTTC
cdr3_aa: CASSLYSTRQETQYF
v_call: TRBV18
clone_size: few
j_call: TRBJ2-5
d_call: .

cdr3_nt: TGTGCCAGCAGCCCGGAGCCTATTCAGCCCCAGCATTTT
cdr3_aa: CASSPEPIQPQHF
v_call: TRBV7-2
clone_size: .
j_call: TRBJ1-5
d_call: .

cdr3_nt: TGTGCCAGCAGTCTCCTTCCTATGGGGGGGCCTTTCTTT
cdr3_aa: CASSLLPMGGPFF
v_call: TRBV28
clone_size: few
j_call: TRBJ1-1
d_call: .

cdr3_nt: TGTGCCAGCACTTACCCTGGACAGGGAATTATCTATGGCTACACCTTC
cdr3_aa: CASTYPGQGIIYGYTF
v_call: TRBV6-2/TRBV6-3
clone_size: .
j_call: TRBJ1-2
d_call: TRBD1

cdr3_nt: TGCGCCAGCAGAACAGGGATCCCTTCCCTTGGGGGAAACACCATATATTTT
cdr3_aa: CASRTGIPSLGGNTIYF
v_call: TRBV5-1
clone_size: few
j_call: TRBJ1-3
d_call: .

cdr3_nt: TGTGCCAGCAGCCAAGAAACTCGAGCGGGAGGCGGGCCGTTCTTC
cdr3_aa: CASSQETRAGGGPFF
v_call: TRBV4-2
clone_size: few
j_call: TRBJ2-1
d_call: TRBD2

cdr3_nt: TGTGCCAGCAGCCAAGCGGGGCAGGCGGGCTCCTACGAGCAGTACTTC
cdr3_aa: CASSQAGQAGSYEQYF
v_call: TRBV4-2
clone_size: .
j_call: TRBJ2-7
d_call: .

cdr3_nt: TGTGCCAGCAGCCATTCGTTGGGACGCAGTAATTCACCCCTCCACTTT
cdr3_aa: CASSHSLGRSNSPLHF
v_call: TRBV3-1
clone_size: .
j_call: TRBJ1-6
d_call: .

cdr3_nt: TGTGCCAGCAGTAGGACAGCGCTAGATCAGCCCCAGCATTTT
cdr3_aa: CASSRTALDQPQHF
v_call: TRBV6-2/TRBV6-3
clone_size: .
j_call: TRBJ1-5
d_call: .

cdr3_nt: TGTGCCAGCAGCTTGGTCAGGGAGAGTCAGCCCCAGCATTTT
cdr3_aa: CASSLVRESQPQHF
v_call: TRBV5-5
clone_size: .
j_call: TRBJ1-5
d_call: .

cdr3_nt: TGTGCCAGCAGTTACTGGGGGGCCCCCTTCTATGGCTACACCTTC
cdr3_aa: CASSYWGAPFYGYTF
v_call: TRBV6-5
clone_size: few
j_call: TRBJ1-2
d_call: .

cdr3_nt: TGTGCCAGCAGTAGTGTATTCTTGGACAGGGGGCTCGAGCAGTACTTC
cdr3_aa: CASSSVFLDRGLEQYF
v_call: TRBV28
clone_size: few
j_call: TRBJ2-7
d_call: TRBD1

cdr3_nt: TGCAGTGCTAGAGTACTAGCGGGGGGGCCCTACAATGAGCAGTTCTTC
cdr3_aa: CSARVLAGGPYNEQFF
v_call: TRBV20-1
clone_size: few
j_call: TRBJ2-1
d_call: TRBD2

cdr3_nt: TGTGCCACCAGCAGTAAGGGATTCCCCCCCTACAATGAGCAGTTCTTC
cdr3_aa: CATSSKGFPPYNEQFF
v_call: TRBV15
clone_size: .
j_call: TRBJ2-1
d_call: .

cdr3_nt: TGTGCCAGCAGCTTTGCCCAGATGAACACTGAAGCTTTCTTT
cdr3_aa: CASSFAQMNTEAFF
v_call: TRBV7-8
clone_size: .
j_call: TRBJ1-1
d_call: .

cdr3_nt: TGCAGCGTTGTTGACGGAGCTGCCTTATTAGGCTACACCTTC
cdr3_aa: CSVVDGAALLGYTF
v_call: TRBV29-1
clone_size: .
j_call: TRBJ1-2
d_call: .

cdr3_nt: TGTGCCAGCAGCTTAGGCGGACAGTCCTATTACGAGCAGTACTTC
cdr3_aa: CASSLGGQSYYEQYF
v_call: TRBV5-5
clone_size: few
j_call: TRBJ2-7
d_call: .

cdr3_nt: TGTGCCAGCAGCTTTAGTGTGTCGATGAACACTGAAGCTTTCTTT
cdr3_aa: CASSFSVSMNTEAFF
v_call: TRBV13
clone_size: few
j_call: TRBJ1-1
d_call: .

cdr3_nt: TGCGCCAGCAGCACTCGACTAACCTCCTACGAGCAGTACTTC
cdr3_aa: CASSTRLTSYEQYF
v_call: TRBV4-1
clone_size: .
j_call: TRBJ2-7
d_call: .

cdr3_nt: TGTGCCAGCAGCCTCCGGGGACTGCTGGGTAGCACAGATACGCAGTATTTT
cdr3_aa: CASSLRGLLGSTDTQYF
v_call: TRBV3-1
clone_size: .
j_call: TRBJ2-3
d_call: .

cdr3_nt: TGTGCCATCAGGCGGGGGGGCATGGAAGAGACCCAGTACTTC
cdr3_aa: CAIRRGGMEETQYF
v_call: TRBV10-3
clone_size: .
j_call: TRBJ2-5
d_call: TRBD2

cdr3_nt: TGTGCCAGCAGTATGGACCTATTGGAGACCCAGTACTTC
cdr3_aa: CASSMDLLETQYF
v_call: TRBV2
clone_size: .
j_call: TRBJ2-5
d_call: .

cdr3_nt: TGCGCCAGCAGCTCAGGGGGAGGAGAGACCCAGTACTTC
cdr3_aa: CASSSGGGETQYF
v_call: TRBV7-2
clone_size: many
j_call: TRBJ2-5
d_call: .

cdr3_nt: TGCGCCAGCAGCTTGGACGGGGGGGTAGATACGCAGTATTTT
cdr3_aa: CASSLDGGVDTQYF
v_call: TRBV5-1
clone_size: .
j_call: TRBJ2-3
d_call: TRBD2

cdr3_nt: TGCGCCAGCAGCCACCCTAGCGGCTACGAGCAGTACTTC
cdr3_aa: CASSHPSGYEQYF
v_call: TRBV4-1
clone_size: many
j_call: TRBJ2-7
d_call: TRBD2

cdr3_nt: TGTGCCAGCAGCCAAGATCGCCCCGGAGGCTATGGCTACACCTTC
cdr3_aa: CASSQDRPGGYGYTF
v_call: TRBV4-2
clone_size: few
j_call: TRBJ1-2
d_call: .

cdr3_nt: TGCGCCAGCAGCTGGGGGTGGCGGGGATCCTACAATGAGCAGTTCTTC
cdr3_aa: CASSWGWRGSYNEQFF
v_call: TRBV5-1
clone_size: .
j_call: TRBJ2-1
d_call: .

cdr3_nt: TGTGCCAGCTCACCAGGACTTCCCGGGACAGCGGGTGAAAAACTGTTTTTT
cdr3_aa: CASSPGLPGTAGEKLFF
v_call: TRBV18
clone_size: few
j_call: TRBJ1-4
d_call: TRBD1

cdr3_nt: TGTGCCAGCAGCTTATCGCAGGGCAATCAGCCCCAGCATTTT
cdr3_aa: CASSLSQGNQPQHF
v_call: TRBV7-8
clone_size: few
j_call: TRBJ1-5
d_call: .

cdr3_nt: TGTGCCAGCAGTGTGGCGAGGCACAGGGACCTCCACGAGCAGTACTTC
cdr3_aa: CASSVARHRDLHEQYF
v_call: TRBV6-2/TRBV6-3
clone_size: few
j_call: TRBJ2-7
d_call: .

cdr3_nt: TGCAGTGCTTCGTCCCGGGACAGGGGACGGGAAAAACTGTTTTTT
cdr3_aa: CSASSRDRGREKLFF
v_call: TRBV20-1
clone_size: .
j_call: TRBJ1-4
d_call: TRBD1

cdr3_nt: TGCGCCAGCAGCCCGGACCGGGACAGGGCCAAAAACATTCAGTACTTC
cdr3_aa: CASSPDRDRAKNIQYF
v_call: TRBV4-3
clone_size: once
j_call: TRBJ2-4
d_call: TRBD1

cdr3_nt: TGCGCCAGCAGCCAAGATTATCTGACGAACACTGAAGCTTTCTTT
cdr3_aa: CASSQDYLTNTEAFF
v_call: TRBV4-1
clone_size: .
j_call: TRBJ1-1
d_call: .

cdr3_nt: TGTGCCAGCAGTAACCGGGACAGGGGCGGTGGCTACACCTTC
cdr3_aa: CASSNRDRGGGYTF
v_call: TRBV6-5
clone_size: .
j_call: TRBJ1-2
d_call: TRBD1

cdr3_nt: TGTGCCAGCAGTGTTCCTAGAGCGACAGATACGCAGTATTTT
cdr3_aa: CASSVPRATDTQYF
v_call: TRBV2
clone_size: .
j_call: TRBJ2-3
d_call: .

cdr3_nt: TGTGCCAGCAGCTCTACCCGACTAGCGCACAATGAGCAGTTCTTC
cdr3_aa: CASSSTRLAHNEQFF
v_call: TRBV13
clone_size: few
j_call: TRBJ2-1
d_call: TRBD2

cdr3_nt: TGTGCCAGCAGCTTAGGGGCAGGGGGCGACTCACCCCTCCACTTT
cdr3_aa: CASSLGAGGDSPLHF
v_call: TRBV11-2
clone_size: few
j_call: TRBJ1-6
d_call: TRBD1

cdr3_nt: TGTGCCAGCAATCCTCACCGGACGGGCTACACTGAAGCTTTCTTT
cdr3_aa: CASNPHRTGYTEAFF
v_call: TRBV28
clone_size: few
j_call: TRBJ1-1
d_call: .

cdr3_nt: TGCGCCAGCAGCCAAGATCAAGCGGGGGGTAAAGATACGCAGTATTTT
cdr3_aa: CASSQDQAGGKDTQYF
v_call: TRBV4-1
clone_size: few
j_call: TRBJ2-3
d_call: TRBD2

cdr3_nt: TGTGCCAGCAGTTGGACTTCCCCAACTAATGAAAAACTGTTTTTT
cdr3_aa: CASSWTSPTNEKLFF
v_call: TRBV11-2
clone_size: few
j_call: TRBJ1-4
d_call: .

cdr3_nt: TGTGCCAGCAGCAACGGAACTGAGCAGTTCTTC
cdr3_aa: CASSNGTEQFF
v_call: TRBV11-1
clone_size: many
j_call: TRBJ2-1
d_call: .

cdr3_nt: TGTGCCAGCAGTTTATTCACTAACTCGGGGGAGACCCAGTACTTC
cdr3_aa: CASSLFTNSGETQYF
v_call: TRBV12-3/TRBV12-4
clone_size: .
j_call: TRBJ2-5
d_call: .

cdr3_nt: TGTGCCAGCAGCTTGACTGTGACTAGCAGCGAGCAGTACTTC
cdr3_aa: CASSLTVTSSEQYF
v_call: TRBV5-5
clone_size: few
j_call: TRBJ2-7
d_call: TRBD2